This TCR beta chain was retrieved from a study of Graves' ophthalmopathy and Graves' hyperthyroidism. At the level of the study: Peripheral blood sampling preceded any treatment and occurred at initial diagnosis.

TCR beta CDR3 regions were amplified from RNA transcripts. Second-round multiplex PCR came after first-round RT-PCR with HTBI primers. Using its own MiXCR run on the multiplex PCR reads, TCRdb lists one record per CDR3 protein. The data show roughly 380,000 distinct CDR3 sequences, roughly 14% seen once. The CDR3 has 16 residues. V lost 0 bases, J lost 2 bases, and 11 bases lay in between. The germline CDR1 and CDR2 sequences are MNHEY and SVGAGI. This clonotype was recorded at least ten times. Antigen: not known. Study conclusions and caveats: Thyroid clonotypes that were expanded above 0.001 frequency mostly also appeared in blood.

None of the included patients had other autoimmune diseases, uncontrolled infections, pregnancy or lactation, as these led to exclusion. Clinical symptoms and serum thyroxine were used for diagnosis; TRAb, thyroid ultrasound and orbital computed tomography were also relied on. The sequence derives from a woman younger than 30 with stable Graves' hyperthyroidism. What was sequenced was peripheral blood. The chain joins TRBV6-5 to TRBJ1-5; D may be TRBD1 (5 bases). The CDR3: CASSYSRGGGNQPQHF. The CDR3 DNA sequence: TGTGCCAGCAGTTACTCTAGGGGAGGGGGCAATCAGCCCCAGCATTTT.